The 17 T cell receptor beta chains presented below share a single source sample, sequenced in a study of T-cell reconstitution after alpha-beta-depleted transplantation in children. Unique molecular identifiers were built into the TCRbeta library. TCRdb re-analysed the PCR reads in MiXCR, keeping a single row per CDR3 protein. The sample shows around 680,000 distinct CDR3 sequences, approximately 17% of them seen only once. The sample here was PBMCs from the stem cell graft donor, taken from the stem cell graft. The receptors come from a human donor who donated a stem cell graft to a child with acute myeloid leukemia.

This clonotype was picked up a small number of times. The V and J genes are TRBV12-3 or TRBV12-4 and TRBJ2-1, with D perhaps assigned TRBD1 or TRBD2 (5 bases each). This CDR3 has 12 residues. Trimming stripped 5 bases from V and 13 bases from J, with 15 bases between. The CDR3 region has the DNA TGTGCCAGCAGTCCCACCCGGGGCGGCCAGTTCTTC. This codes for CASSPTRGGQFF.

This clonotype showed up just a few times. This chain links TRBV7-2 with TRBJ2-6; no definite D call. The CDR3 has 15 amino acids. Germline CDR1 and CDR2: SGHTA and FQGNSA. V was trimmed by 1 base and J by 2 bases, leaving 6 bases between them. For the CDR3, the DNA is TGTGCCAGCAGCTTAGGGCAGCCTGGGGCCAACGTCCTGACTTTC. Translated, it gives CASSLGQPGANVLTF. The variable domain in full, completed from reference TRBV7-2 and TRBJ2-6, reads GAGVSQSPSNKVTEKGKDVELRCDPISGHTALYWYRQSLGQGLEFLIYFQGNSAPDKSGLPSDRFSAERTGGSVSTLTIQRTQQEDSAVYLCASSLGQPGANVLTFGAGSRLTVL.

This clonotype occurred a few times. The chain has TRBV7-9 and TRBJ2-3; no definite D call. Germline CDR1 SEHNR, CDR2 FQNEAQ (reference sequence). V lost 5 bases, J lost 4 bases, and 13 bases lay in between. This CDR3 has 14 amino acids. The CDR3 DNA follows: TGTGCCAGCAGCGGACCCCACGGATCAGATACGCAGTATTTT. It yields the protein CASSGPHGSDTQYF.

This clonotype was recorded many times. V gene TRBV20-1 combines with J gene TRBJ1-2; D remains unclear. In germline, CDR1 is DFQATT, CDR2 SNEGSKA (reference sequence). The CDR3 covers 11 residues. Between the trimmed V and J ends, which lost 5 bases and 6 bases, there was a span of 10 bases. The CDR3 nucleotides read TGCAGTGCTGTCAGTGTTCATGGCTACACCTTC. Protein sequence: CSAVSVHGYTF.

This clonotype was seen many times. CDR3 region: CASSDNGLNTEAFF. The CDR3 DNA reads as TGTGCCAGCAGTGATAACGGGTTGAACACTGAAGCTTTCTTT. V gene TRBV6-1 combines with J gene TRBJ1-1; D not certain. The CDR3 is 14 residues long. Trimming took 3 bases from V and 0 from J, leaving 8 bases between them. Germline values: CDR1 MNHNS, CDR2 SASEGT.

This clonotype was seen repeatedly, ten times or more. The rearrangement joins TRBV20-1 to TRBJ2-1; TRBD2 matches at 12 bases. V shed 6 bases, J shed 6 bases, and the junction held 6 bases outside the gene matches. Per germline, CDR1 DFQATT and CDR2 SNEGSKA (reference sequence). The CDR3 is 14 amino acids. The CDR3 here is CSASSGGAANEQFF. CDR3 nucleotides: TGCAGTGCATCTAGCGGGGGGGCCGCCAATGAGCAGTTCTTC.

This clonotype was observed many times. The chain joins TRBV6-5 to TRBJ1-2; D gene unclear. There are 13 residues in the CDR3. Germline-derived CDR1 and CDR2 are MNHEY and SVGAGI. Trimming took 4 bases from V and 5 from J, leaving 11 bases between them. The CDR3 loop is CASSSTGYYGYTF. The CDR3, as DNA: TGTGCCAGCAGTTCAACGGGTTATTATGGCTACACCTTC.

The CDR3 nucleotides are TGTGCCAGCAGCACCCCAGCGGGGGGGCACGCAGATACGCAGTATTTT. As protein: CASSTPAGGHADTQYF. The rearrangement uses TRBV7-2 and TRBJ2-3; 10 bases line up with TRBD2. The CDR3 is made up of 16 amino acids. V was pared by 5 bases and J by 4 bases, with 9 bases of the junction left unmatched. CDR1 is SGHTA, CDR2 FQGNSA, per germline.

This rearrangement joins TRBV7-9 to TRBJ2-3; TRBD2 matches at 7 bases. V trimming: 2 bases; J trimming: 4 bases; junction bases outside the gene matches: 9. Germline V CDR1 and CDR2: SEHNR, FQNEAQ (reference sequence). The CDR3 is made up of 16 amino acids. CDR3 sequence reads: CASSLSFAGVADTQYF. The CDR3 nucleotides are TGTGCCAGCAGCTTAAGCTTCGCGGGGGTGGCAGATACGCAGTATTTT.

The gene calls are TRBV6-5 and TRBJ1-4, with D perhaps TRBD1 (6 bases). Germline CDR1 reads MNHEY; CDR2 reads SVGAGI. V was pared by 4 bases and J by 8 bases, with 14 bases between. This CDR3 is 14 amino acids long. CDR3 sequence reads: CASSFSGTSEKLFF. The CDR3 bases are TGTGCCAGCAGTTTTTCCGGGACATCAGAAAAACTGTTTTTT.

This clonotype has ten or more counts. The chain recombines TRBV7-2 with TRBJ1-1; perhaps TRBD1 as D (6 bases). This CDR3 has 13 amino acids. With 6 bases removed from V and 3 bases from J, the gap between germline ends came to 11 bases. Germline values: CDR1 SGHTA, CDR2 FQGNSA. CDR3 in amino acids: CASSMDRYTEAFF. The CDR3 DNA follows: TGTGCCAGCAGTATGGACAGATACACTGAAGCTTTCTTT.

In its sample, this clonotype was seen many times. The V and J genes are TRBV29-1 and TRBJ1-2, with D uncertain. V was pared by 0 bases and J by 2 bases, with 10 bases between. The CDR3 is made up of 14 amino acids. Per germline, CDR1 SQVTM and CDR2 ANQGSEA. The CDR3 spells CSVEEWRANYGYTF. Here the CDR3 DNA reads TGCAGCGTTGAAGAATGGAGGGCCAACTATGGCTACACCTTC.

This clonotype was seen many times. The J gene is TRBJ2-3, the V gene TRBV20-1; D gene unclear. The CDR3 extends over 13 amino acids. The V end was cut by 5 bases, the J end by 0 bases, with 9 bases between. In germline, CDR1 is DFQATT, CDR2 SNEGSKA (reference sequence). The CDR3 protein is CSAHVSSTDTQYF. The DNA of the CDR3 is TGCAGTGCTCATGTTAGTAGCACAGATACGCAGTATTTT.

In its sample, this clonotype was seen many times. The chain has TRBV20-1 and TRBJ2-4, with D perhaps matching TRBD1 or TRBD2 (5 bases each). The CDR3 sequence is 17 residues long. Germline CDR1 reads DFQATT; CDR2 reads SNEGSKA (reference sequence). Between the trimmed V and J ends, which lost 0 bases and 3 bases, there was a span of 18 bases. CDR3 loop: CSARDRDHTNLKNIQYF. The CDR3 nucleotides read TGCAGTGCTAGAGATCGGGACCACACAAACCTCAAAAACATTCAGTACTTC.

The table lists this clonotype with many counts. The chain has TRBV7-3 and TRBJ2-1; 9 bases are shared with TRBD2. V lost 4 bases and J lost 5; bases outside the gene matches: 9. Germline values: CDR1 SGHTA, CDR2 FQGTGA. CDR3 length: 16 amino acids. The CDR3, as DNA: TGTGCCAGCAGCTCATTCGGGACTAGCAGCCACAATGAGCAGTTCTTC. It yields the protein CASSSFGTSSHNEQFF.

Ten or more counts support this clonotype. The chain carries TRBV12-3 or TRBV12-4 and TRBJ1-2; D is possibly TRBD1 (5 bases). Trimming pared 8 bases from V and 4 bases from J, leaving 11 bases between. The length of the CDR3 is 12 residues. DNA of the CDR3: TGTGCCAGCCGAGGGGCCGGCTATGGCTACACCTTC. Protein product: CASRGAGYGYTF.

This chain uses TRBV6-5 with TRBJ2-7, with 10 bases lining up with TRBD1. Trimming removed 0 bases from V and 5 bases from J; junction bases left unmatched: 10. There are 17 residues in the CDR3. Looked up from germline, CDR1 is MNHEY and CDR2 is SVGAGI. The DNA for the CDR3 is TGTGCCAGCAGTTACTCGGCCGGGACAGGGGCAGGGGACGAGCAGTACTTC. Residues: CASSYSAGTGAGDEQYF.